The following is a TCR beta chain sequence with its context. Its antigen is currently not known. The sample holds no much larger clone one base away, and base qualities are not on file. The intended sense of this specimen's time point label: about 28 days (+/-7) after the second vaccine dose. AZD1222 recipients whose second dose came at about 4 weeks and those whose second dose came at about 12 weeks were combined into one group, since spike-specific TCR depth and breadth did not differ between the two schedules. Vaccinee samples came from UK trials COV001 and COV002, including a single-blind randomized controlled phase 2/3 trial of AZD1222 (ChAdOx1 nCoV-19) in healthy adults. For TCRbeta chain sequencing, PBMC samples from trial participants were taken at day 0 and at day 28 after the second dose. The CDR3 regions of human TCRbeta chains were subjected to immunosequencing. As for the original processing: Repertoire TCRs were matched against a reference library of SARS-CoV-2-specific TCRs generated with the MIRA antigen-specificity platform. Breadth meant the fraction of unique TCRs that were SARS-CoV-2-associated, whereas depth meant the fraction of total T cells that were SARS-CoV-2-associated. Each spike-specific TCR was assigned to its reactive spike region and to a CD4 or CD8 class using the MIRA data. Log10-transformed breadth and depth values were compared by one-way ANOVA with Sidak's multiple comparisons tests. Not all clones reach the TCRdb copy of this immuneACCESS table, which keeps in-frame sequences only. Checked studies attribute under half of the gap to unresolved V genes and leave the rest unexplained. Clone size and the V and J calls come from that table; the DNA yielded D and trimming. Here the sample has 100,000 to 150,000 clones; 91% occur a single time. The top ten constitute less than 2% of the sample.

The sample comes from a study of T cell responses to AZD1222 COVID-19 vaccine (dated by TCRdb to about 2021). About the investigation overall: A total of about 230 trial participants underwent TCR sequencing, of whom 207 received two doses of AZD1222 and about 25 received two doses of the MenACWY control vaccine. Trial participants were enrolled by age into subgroups of 18-55, 56-69 and 70-plus years, and about 150, 27 and 61 TCR-sequenced participants, respectively, were included in these subgroups.

The study at large found these results: Because no day 14 peak-response samples were available, the repertoires could be characterized only after the peak T cell response. The whole spike protein was spanned by vaccine-associated CD4 TCRs, and dominant responses were seen in regions 160-218 and 743-854. Spike-specific TCR breadth and depth rose significantly after two AZD1222 doses compared with day 0 and with MenACWY recipients. The 56-69-year group was small, and its depth increase did not reach significance, likely because of low power. Reportedly, close to half of the unique spike-specific TCRs recognized epitopes lying outside the regions that are mutated in the B.1.351 and B.1.1.7 variants. Participants were mostly white British, with more females than males. The authors suggested clonal diversity may have been underestimated. Conclusions about previously exposed vaccinees are limited, since just a handful of AZD1222 recipients were seropositive for SARS-CoV-2 at baseline.

The CDR3 sequence holds 13 residues, the cysteine and phenylalanine included. The only DNA kept is the CDR3, 39 bases in frame from the first base. Compared with germline, V lacks 3 bases and J lacks 6 bases; bases without a gene match: 3. CDR1 and CDR2 are read off the germline V gene (reference sequence) as SGHNT and YYREEE. The sequence derives from an adult who received the AZD1222 COVID-19 vaccine. This sequence uses TRBV5-4 and TRBJ2-1, with TRBD2 matching 7 junction bases. This specimen was peripheral blood, taken 28 days after the second AZD1222 dose. The sequenced DNA is TGTGCCAGCAGCTCTAGCGGAGTCAATGAGCAGTTCTTC. Its coded protein is CASSSSGVNEQFF.